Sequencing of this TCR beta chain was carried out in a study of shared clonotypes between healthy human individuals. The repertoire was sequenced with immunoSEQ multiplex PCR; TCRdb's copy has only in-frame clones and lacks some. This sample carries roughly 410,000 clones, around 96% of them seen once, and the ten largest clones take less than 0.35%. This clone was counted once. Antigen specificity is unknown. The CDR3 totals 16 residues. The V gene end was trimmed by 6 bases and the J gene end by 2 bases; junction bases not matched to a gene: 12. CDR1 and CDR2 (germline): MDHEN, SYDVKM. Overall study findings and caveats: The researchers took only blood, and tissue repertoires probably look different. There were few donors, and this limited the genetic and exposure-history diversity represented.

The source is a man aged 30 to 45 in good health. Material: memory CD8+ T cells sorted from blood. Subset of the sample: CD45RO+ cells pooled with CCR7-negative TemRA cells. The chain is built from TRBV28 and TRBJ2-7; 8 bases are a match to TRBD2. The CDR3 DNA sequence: TGTGCCAGCAGCCCCCTCAGCGGGAGAGGACCCTACGAGCAGTACTTC. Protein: CASSPLSGRGPYEQYF.